This T cell receptor (beta chain) came from a study of PD-1 blockade in classical Hodgkin lymphoma. Overall study results and limits: Why repertoires differed is undefined; disease activity or prior therapy possibly contributed. It was among complete responders that baseline diversity resembled that of newly diagnosed patients. The study found that TCR diversity rose significantly by C4D1 in CD4+ but not CD8+ cells.

Sequencing used immunoSEQ multiplex PCR; TCRdb keeps in-frame clones, though not all of them. The repertoire holds over 50,000 clones, with approximately 86% as singletons. The J segment lost 5 bases and the V segment lost 6 bases, leaving 3 bases of the junction unmatched. The CDR3 runs 13 residues. From germline, CDR1 is MNHNY and CDR2 SVGAGI (reference sequence). Of note for this clone: What it binds is unknown.

Time point described: cycle 4 day 1 (C4D1), after 6 weeks of nivolumab. Each and every patient relapsed after autologous stem cell transplantation, and patients got differing brentuximab vedotin exposure. Patients' outcomes at their best amounted to complete response, partial response or progressive disease. The chain uses TRBV6-6 and TRBJ2-5; TRBD2 agrees at 10 bases. The TCR comes from a human donor with classical Hodgkin lymphoma. The specimen was peripheral blood mononuclear cells (PBMCs), collected before the fourth cycle of nivolumab. The CDR3 spells CASRPGLAETQYF. The DNA of the CDR3 is TGTGCCAGCAGACCGGGACTAGCGGAGACCCAGTACTTC.